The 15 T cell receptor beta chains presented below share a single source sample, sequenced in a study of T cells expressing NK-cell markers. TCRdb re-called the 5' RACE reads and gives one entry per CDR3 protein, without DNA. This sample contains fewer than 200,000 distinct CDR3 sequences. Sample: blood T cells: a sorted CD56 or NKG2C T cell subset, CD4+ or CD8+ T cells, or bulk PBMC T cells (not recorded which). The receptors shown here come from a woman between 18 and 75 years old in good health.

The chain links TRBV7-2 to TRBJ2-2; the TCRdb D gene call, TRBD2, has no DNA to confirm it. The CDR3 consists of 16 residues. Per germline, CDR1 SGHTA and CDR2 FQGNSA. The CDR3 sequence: CASSTSGPSGYGELFF.

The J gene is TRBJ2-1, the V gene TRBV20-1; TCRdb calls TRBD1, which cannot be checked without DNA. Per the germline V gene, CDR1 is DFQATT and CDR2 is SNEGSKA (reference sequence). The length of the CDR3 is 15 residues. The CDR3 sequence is CSATGDVRSYNEQFF.

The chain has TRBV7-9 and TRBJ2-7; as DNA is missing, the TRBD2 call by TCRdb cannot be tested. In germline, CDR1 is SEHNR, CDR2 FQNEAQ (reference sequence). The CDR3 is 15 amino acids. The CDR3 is CASSLRGLAGEEQYF.

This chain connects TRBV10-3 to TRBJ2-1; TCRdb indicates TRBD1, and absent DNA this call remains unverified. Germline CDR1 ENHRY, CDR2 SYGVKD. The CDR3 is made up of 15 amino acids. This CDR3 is CAISGGQGRDNEQFF.

The CDR3 loop reads CASTRLAGGPPETQYF. J is TRBJ2-5 and V is TRBV12-3 or TRBV12-4; TCRdb names TRBD2, which stays unverified in the absence of DNA. CDR3 size: 16 residues.

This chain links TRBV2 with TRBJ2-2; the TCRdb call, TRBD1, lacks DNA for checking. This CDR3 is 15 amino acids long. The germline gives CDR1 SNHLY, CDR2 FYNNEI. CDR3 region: CASKGGTGKAGELFF.

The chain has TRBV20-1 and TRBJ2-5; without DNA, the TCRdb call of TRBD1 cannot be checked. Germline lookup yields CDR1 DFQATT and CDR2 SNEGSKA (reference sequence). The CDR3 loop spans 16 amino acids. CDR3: CSARDSRDTGGKTQYF.

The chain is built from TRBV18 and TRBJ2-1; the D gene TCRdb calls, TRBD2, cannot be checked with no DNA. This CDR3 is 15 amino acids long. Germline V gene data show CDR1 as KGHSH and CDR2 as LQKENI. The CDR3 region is CASSPNLANYNEQFF.

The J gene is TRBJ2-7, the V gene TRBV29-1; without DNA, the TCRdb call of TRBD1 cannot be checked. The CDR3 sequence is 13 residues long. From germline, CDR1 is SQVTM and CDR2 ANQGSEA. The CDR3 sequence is CSAAGTISVEQYF.

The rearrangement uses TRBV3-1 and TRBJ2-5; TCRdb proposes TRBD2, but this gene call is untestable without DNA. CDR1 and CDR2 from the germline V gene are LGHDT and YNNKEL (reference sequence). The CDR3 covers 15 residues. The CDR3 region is CASSPPRGPAETQYF.

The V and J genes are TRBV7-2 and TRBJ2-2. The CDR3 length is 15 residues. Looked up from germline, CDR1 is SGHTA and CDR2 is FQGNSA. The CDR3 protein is CASSFGGANTGELFF.

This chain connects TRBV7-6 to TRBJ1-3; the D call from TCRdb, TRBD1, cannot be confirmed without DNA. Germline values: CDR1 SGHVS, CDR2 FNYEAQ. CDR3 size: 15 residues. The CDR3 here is CASSPLPGAGNTIYF.

CDR3 region: CASSLAHPGDNTEAFF. The J gene is TRBJ1-1, the V gene TRBV5-1; TCRdb reports TRBD1, a call that lacks DNA to check it against. The CDR3 loop spans 16 amino acids. The germline V gene encodes CDR1 SGHRS and CDR2 YFSETQ.

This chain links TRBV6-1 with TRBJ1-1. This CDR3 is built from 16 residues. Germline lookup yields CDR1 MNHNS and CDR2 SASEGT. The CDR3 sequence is CASSDQQGGGRTEAFF.

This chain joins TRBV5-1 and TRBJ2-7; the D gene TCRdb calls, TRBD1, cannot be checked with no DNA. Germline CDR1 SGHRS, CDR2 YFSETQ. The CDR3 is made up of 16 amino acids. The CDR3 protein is CASSIERDRRVVEQYF.